This entry features one T cell receptor beta chain sequence. The antigen is unknown. With ten immunoSEQ deep assay plates, unsorted PBMC DNA underwent sequencing. As processed by the authors: Filtering differed since immunoSEQ provided only junctions, with no quality scores. Using immunoSEQ multiplex PCR, the repertoire was profiled, and TCRdb retains in-frame clones only, with some absent. That table gives V, J and clone size, and the DNA gave D and trimming. The sample has about 510,000 clones; about 75% are singletons. This specimen belongs to a study of shared clonotypes between healthy human individuals. Findings and caveats of the study: Since donors were few, the genetic and exposure-history diversity represented was limited.

The origin of this receptor is a woman between 40 and 55 years old in good health. Some clones in this sample may be carry-over from other donors' samples. The sequenced material came from PBMCs.

CDR3 protein: CASTRSLTPLHF. The CDR3 DNA follows: TGTGCCAGCACCCGGTCATTGACACCCCTCCACTTT. The chain has TRBV28 and TRBJ1-6; D is unclear. The germline gives CDR1 MDHEN, CDR2 SYDVKM. This CDR3 has 12 residues. V was cut by 7 bases and J by 11 bases, with 12 bases left in between.